These 10 T cell receptor beta chains originate from one sample sequenced in a study of CD8 T cells in Susac syndrome. The authors reverse transcribed roughly 0.5 to 1 ug RNA with random hexamers. TCRdb recomputed calls from the immunoSEQ multiplex PCR reads with MiXCR, one row per CDR3 protein. The sample includes about 180,000 distinct CDR3 sequences, about 94% of them seen just once. The sample comprised CD4+ T cells from PBMCs. These receptors all stem from a human donor with multiple sclerosis.

A remark on this clonotype: One junction end does not reproduce the germline sequence, and a read error may be involved. This chain uses TRBV6-5 with TRBJ1-2; 7 bases are shared with TRBD1. The length of the CDR3 is 11 residues. Germline V CDR1 and CDR2: MNHEY, SVGAGI. The CDR3 DNA follows: TGCGCCGAAAGGGGGCCGGATGGCTACACCTTC. Protein: CAERGPDGYTF.

The table lists this clonotype with a few counts. The chain combines TRBV10-3 with TRBJ1-6, with 7 bases lining up with TRBD1. Trimming at V came to 4 bases and at J to 8 bases, leaving 2 bases not matched to a gene. The CDR3 length is 13 residues. Looked up from germline, CDR1 is ENHRY and CDR2 is SYGVKD. CDR3 residues: CAISGQGDSPLHF. The CDR3 DNA reads as TGTGCCATCAGTGGACAGGGAGATTCACCCCTCCACTTT.

The table lists this clonotype with a count of one. The chain employs TRBV28 and TRBJ1-1; a possible D gene is TRBD1 (5 bases). V gave up 6 bases and J gave up 3 bases, with 20 bases separating them. Germline CDR1 MDHEN, CDR2 SYDVKM. This CDR3 spans 16 amino acids. The CDR3 nucleotides read TGTGCCAGCAGCCGCAATGGAAGGGGCCTTGACACTGAAGCTTTCTTT. Protein sequence: CASSRNGRGLDTEAFF.

CDR3 amino acids: CASSLAGTGYTEAFF. CDR3 nucleotides: TGTGCCAGCTCCCTGGCCGGGACAGGTTACACTGAAGCTTTCTTT. The chain uses TRBV18 and TRBJ1-1; 8 bases are a match to TRBD1. Germline CDR1 reads KGHSH; CDR2 reads LQKENI. The CDR3 is made up of 15 amino acids. V lost 6 bases, J lost 3 bases, and 9 bases stayed unmatched. The whole variable domain, remainder taken from reference TRBV18 and TRBJ1-1, is NAGVMQNPRHLVRRRGQEARLRCSPMKGHSHVYWYRQLPEEGLKFMVYLQKENIIDESGMPKERFSAEFPKEGPSILRIQQVVRGDSAAYFCASSLAGTGYTEAFFGQGTRLTVV.

This chain connects TRBV30 to TRBJ2-6, with TRBD2 matching 7 bases. The CDR3 runs 14 residues. Germline trimming cut 0 bases from V and 8 bases from J; bases unmatched to any gene: 4. Germline CDR1 is GTSNPN and CDR2 is SVGIG (reference sequence). The CDR3 DNA reads TGTGCCTGGAGTGTTCAGGGAGGGACCAACGTCCTGACTTTC. Protein sequence: CAWSVQGGTNVLTF.

The chain couples TRBV9 to TRBJ1-2; D uncertain. The length of the CDR3 is 13 residues. The germline gives CDR1 SGDLS, CDR2 YYNGEE. V lost 0 bases, J lost 5 bases, and 8 bases lay in between. Written as DNA, the CDR3 is TGTGCCAGCAGCGTAGAGGGCCATTATGGCTACACCTTC. Protein product: CASSVEGHYGYTF.

The CDR3 region is CASSVDPLSEAFF. In DNA, the CDR3 is TGTGCCAGCAGCGTAGACCCGTTGAGTGAAGCTTTCTTT. V is TRBV9 and J is TRBJ1-1; D gene unclear. This CDR3 has 13 amino acids. Germline V gene sequence: CDR1 SGDLS, CDR2 YYNGEE. Trimming cost V 0 bases and J 7 bases, with 10 bases left between them.

The V call is TRBV4-2, the J call TRBJ2-5; the match to TRBD2 covers 7 bases. Trimming cost V 1 base and J 2 bases; bases outside gene matches: 10. Per germline, CDR1 LGHNA and CDR2 YNFKEQ. The CDR3 covers 17 residues. The CDR3 DNA sequence: TGTGCCAGCAGCCAAGTTGGGAGCGGGGACTATCAAGAGACCCAGTACTTC. Amino acids: CASSQVGSGDYQETQYF.

This clonotype came up once. The CDR3 bases are TGTGCCAGCAGCTCGATAAGCAGGGAAATCCTCTACGAGCAGTACTTC. This sequence encodes CASSSISREILYEQYF. The rearrangement uses TRBV6-2 or TRBV6-3 and TRBJ2-7, with D possibly TRBD1 on 5 matching bases. The CDR3 totals 16 residues. Germline V gene sequence: CDR1 MNHEY, CDR2 SVGEGT. Trimming left V 6 bases short and J 3 bases short, with 21 bases between.

The V gene is TRBV14, the J gene TRBJ1-6; D unclear. The CDR3 is 15 amino acids. Trimming took off 0 bases at V and 8 bases at J, with 11 bases between the two ends. Per the germline V gene, CDR1 is SGHDN and CDR2 is FVKESK. The CDR3 here is CASSQEIPPHSPLHF. The CDR3 nucleotides read TGTGCCAGCAGCCAAGAGATTCCTCCTCATTCACCCCTCCACTTT. Variable domain in full (rest from reference TRBV14 and TRBJ1-6): EAGVTQFPSHSVIEKGQTVTLRCDPISGHDNLYWYRRVMGKEIKFLLHFVKESKQDESGMPNNRFLAERTGGTYSTLKVQPAELEDSGVYFCASSQEIPPHSPLHFGNGTRLTVT.